This T cell receptor beta chain derives from a study of blood T cell repertoires in COVID-19. About the research overall: The United States, Italy and Spain supplied acute and convalescent COVID-19 samples. Sources were T cells, B-cell-depleted T cells, or PBMCs; the material itself was cDNA or gDNA.

Methods used by the authors: Estimation of nucleated cell counts was performed using reference gene primer amplification. The data were produced by immunoSEQ multiplex PCR, yet TCRdb's version contains in-frame clones alone and is incomplete. V, J and clone size reflect that table, while D and trimming were determined from the DNA. The table includes over 90,000 clones, 70% to 90% detected once. Trimming removed 4 bases at V and 0 bases at J, with 7 bases between. This CDR3 region has 13 residues. The V gene's germline CDR1 is SGHAT and CDR2 FQNNGV. Material: peripheral blood. This clonotype was obtained from a man in his fifties in a cohort sampled during active COVID-19. The chain links TRBV11-2 to TRBJ2-7, with D unclear. The CDR3 sequence is CASSWSGSYEQYF. The DNA for the CDR3 is TGTGCCAGCAGCTGGAGTGGCTCCTACGAGCAGTACTTC.